Each of the 26 T cell receptor beta chains below was sequenced from the same sample in a study of blood T cell repertoires in COVID-19. Method: immunoSEQ multiplex PCR; TCRdb's copy keeps in-frame clones and lacks some. This table holds 80,000 or so clones, approximately 86% found once. Material: peripheral blood. Every receptor here comes from a human donor in a cohort sampled during active COVID-19.

The J gene is TRBJ1-2, the V gene TRBV11-2; tentatively, D is TRBD1 (5 bases). Trimming cost V 4 bases and J 6 bases, with 21 bases left between them. Per the germline V gene, CDR1 is SGHAT and CDR2 is FQNNGV. The length of the CDR3 is 16 residues. CDR3 nucleotide sequence: TGTGCCAGCAGCTCATACCGGGGCCAATGGGGGGATGGCTACACCTTC. This sequence encodes CASSSYRGQWGDGYTF. Based on the CDR3 plus reference TRBV11-2 and TRBJ1-2, the full variable domain is EAGVAQSPRYKIIEKRQSVAFWCNPISGHATLYWYQQILGQGPKLLIQFQNNGVVDDSQLPKDRFSAERLKGVDSTLKIQPAKLEDSAVYLCASSSYRGQWGDGYTFGSGTRLTVV.

This sequence joins TRBV29-1 and TRBJ2-2, with TRBD1 identical over 10 bases. With V trimmed by 4 bases and J by 6 bases, 2 bases remained unmatched. The CDR3 is made up of 13 amino acids. Germline CDR1 is SQVTM and CDR2 is ANQGSEA. CDR3 DNA sequence: TGCAGCGTTGTAGGACAGGGGGCCGGGGAGCTGTTTTTT. It yields the protein CSVVGQGAGELFF.

The chain uses TRBV4-2 and TRBJ1-5, with TRBD1 identical over 7 bases. Germline CDR1 reads LGHNA; CDR2 reads YNFKEQ. The CDR3 has 18 amino acids. Trimming cost V 3 bases and J 0 bases; bases outside gene matches: 11. CDR3 nucleotides: TGTGCCAGCAGCCAGGACCCGGGACAGCTGTATAGCAATCAGCCCCAGCATTTT. This encodes CASSQDPGQLYSNQPQHF.

The J gene is TRBJ2-2, the V gene TRBV7-2, with D tentatively TRBD2 (6 bases). This CDR3 comprises 15 residues. V lost 1 base and J 3 bases, leaving 9 bases between the germline ends. Germline V gene data show CDR1 as SGHTA and CDR2 as FQGNSA. CDR3 in DNA: TGTGCCAGCAGCTTAGTCGGGGGAGACACCGGGGAGCTGTTTTTT. It codes for CASSLVGGDTGELFF.

This clone was recorded once. CDR3 sequence (DNA): TGTGCCAGCAGAGGGGTTGACAATCAGCCCCAGCATTTT. It translates to CASRGVDNQPQHF. The chain joins TRBV6-6 to TRBJ1-5; a weak D match, TRBD1 (5 bases). Germline V lookup: CDR1 MNHNY, CDR2 SVGAGI (reference sequence). The CDR3 is 13 residues long. V gave up 6 bases and J gave up 3 bases, with 9 bases separating them.

About this clone: Its ends do not fully match the called genes, so a read error is possible. The J gene is TRBJ2-1, the V gene TRBV5-6; 7 nucleotides agree with TRBD2. The germline V gene encodes CDR1 SGHDT and CDR2 YYEEEE. The CDR3 runs to 11 residues. CDR3 protein: CASSFLRDYLF. The CDR3 DNA sequence: TGTGCCAGCAGCTTTCTCAGGGACTACCTCTTC.

The rearrangement joins TRBV5-5 to TRBJ1-5; D gene unclear. CDR3 size: 12 residues. CDR1 is SGHKS and CDR2 is YYEKEE in the germline V gene (reference sequence). The V and J ends lost 4 bases and 9 bases respectively, with 11 bases between them. CDR3 in amino acids: CASSAGLPPQHF. The CDR3 DNA sequence: TGTGCCAGCAGCGCCGGACTGCCGCCCCAGCATTTT.

J is TRBJ2-2 and V is TRBV24-1; no firm D call. CDR3 length: 14 amino acids. Germline V gene data show CDR1 as KGHDR and CDR2 as SFDVKD. V lost 0 bases to trimming and J lost 6 bases, with 7 bases between them. CDR3 sequence reads: CATSDLRHPGELFF. CDR3 bases: TGTGCCACCAGTGATTTGAGACACCCCGGGGAGCTGTTTTTT.

The gene calls are TRBV4-1 and TRBJ1-1; D not certain. V was pared by 0 bases and J by 2 bases, with 10 bases between. CDR1 is MGHRA and CDR2 is YSYEKL in the germline V gene. This CDR3 contains 15 residues. The CDR3 bases are TGCGCCAGCAGCCAAGAGACGCGACTCAACACTGAAGCTTTCTTT. Translated, it gives CASSQETRLNTEAFF.

Comments on this clone: At the DNA level, this CDR3 is encoded by other sequences in the same sample as well. The chain recombines TRBV5-4 with TRBJ2-1, with 8 bases lining up with TRBD2. This CDR3 contains 14 residues. Germline CDR1 is SGHNT and CDR2 is YYREEE (reference sequence). V lost 0 bases to trimming and J lost 7 bases; unmatched junction nucleotides: 3. The CDR3: CASSLAGGMNEQFF. Written as DNA, the CDR3 is TGTGCCAGCAGCTTGGCGGGAGGGATGAATGAGCAGTTCTTC.

The rearrangement uses TRBV9 and TRBJ2-1, with TRBD2 identical over 11 bases. This CDR3 has 16 amino acids. CDR1 is SGDLS, CDR2 YYNGEE, per germline. V lost 3 bases, J lost 6 bases, and 8 bases stayed unmatched. The CDR3 coding sequence is TGTGCCAGCAGCGGCCGGAGACTAGCGGGACGCAATGAGCAGTTCTTC. Encoded protein: CASSGRRLAGRNEQFF. The whole variable domain, filled in from reference TRBV9 and TRBJ2-1, reads DSGVTQTPKHLITATGQRVTLRCSPRSGDLSVYWYQQSLDQGLQFLIQYYNGEERAKGNILERFSAQQFPDLHSELNLSSLELGDSALYFCASSGRRLAGRNEQFFGPGTRLTVL.

Comment on this clone: A read error may explain this, as a much larger clone is one base away. The J gene is TRBJ1-1, the V gene TRBV6-6, with TRBD1 as a possible D gene (5 bases). The V and J ends lost 8 bases and 1 base respectively, with 11 bases between them. Germline V gene sequence: CDR1 MNHNY, CDR2 SVGAGI (reference sequence). The CDR3 totals 13 residues. CDR3 region: CASHMGGNTEAFF. DNA of the CDR3: TGTGCCAGCCATATGGGGGGGAACACTGAAGCTTTCTTT.

The V gene is TRBV4-3, the J gene TRBJ2-7; D might be TRBD2 (5 bases). Trimming pared 1 base from V and 2 bases from J, leaving 12 bases between. This CDR3 comprises 15 residues. The germline V gene encodes CDR1 LGHNA and CDR2 YSLEER. The DNA for the CDR3 is TGCGCCAGCAGCCAAGGGACGGGGTATACCTACGAGCAGTACTTC. It is translated as CASSQGTGYTYEQYF.

This clone was counted only a few times. The chain recombines TRBV18 with TRBJ2-1; TRBD2 aligns across 10 bases. The J segment lost 8 bases and the V segment lost 3 bases, leaving 7 bases of the junction unmatched. Germline V gene lookup returns CDR1 KGHSH and CDR2 LQKENI. The CDR3 contains 15 residues. The CDR3 sequence is CASSPGAGGLDEQFF. Written as DNA, the CDR3 is TGTGCCAGCTCACCGGGAGCGGGAGGGCTAGATGAGCAGTTCTTC.

The rearrangement links TRBV19 to TRBJ2-3, with TRBD2 matching over 13 bases. Germline trimming cut 5 bases from V and 4 bases from J; bases unmatched to any gene: 3. The CDR3 is 15 amino acids. From germline, CDR1 is LNHDA and CDR2 SQIVND (reference sequence). The CDR3 protein is CASSRTSGSADTQYF. CDR3 bases: TGTGCCAGTAGTCGGACTAGCGGGAGTGCAGATACGCAGTATTTT.

This rearrangement joins TRBV9 to TRBJ2-5; the D is unclear. Deletions cut 0 bases from V and 7 bases from J, with 13 bases between. Germline V gene lookup returns CDR1 SGDLS and CDR2 YYNGEE. The CDR3 has 14 amino acids. CDR3 sequence reads: CASSVGLPPGTQYF. The CDR3 DNA reads as TGTGCCAGCAGCGTAGGGCTGCCGCCAGGGACCCAGTACTTC.

V and J are TRBV7-9 and TRBJ1-4; TRBD1 might be the D (6 bases). Per the germline V gene, CDR1 is SEHNR and CDR2 is FQNEAQ (reference sequence). V shed 4 bases and J shed 7 bases, with 16 bases lying between them. This CDR3 is 15 amino acids long. The CDR3 is CASSSADRFGEKLFF. CDR3 DNA sequence: TGTGCCAGCAGCTCAGCTGACAGGTTTGGTGAAAAACTGTTTTTT. Drawing the rest from reference TRBV7-9 and TRBJ1-4, the complete variable domain is DTGVSQNPRHKITKRGQNVTFRCDPISEHNRLYWYRQTLGQGPEFLTYFQNEAQLEKSRLLSDRFSAERPKGSFSTLEIQRTEQGDSAMYLCASSSADRFGEKLFFGSGTQLSVL.

The V call is TRBV9, the J call TRBJ2-2; 8 bases match TRBD1. This CDR3 spans 16 amino acids. The ends lost 1 base at V and 6 bases at J; junction bases unmatched: 8. Germline-derived CDR1 and CDR2 are SGDLS and YYNGEE. The CDR3 coding sequence is TGTGCCAGCAGCGTACGCGGGACAGGCCTCCCCGGGGAGCTGTTTTTT. Translation gives CASSVRGTGLPGELFF.

The rearrangement links TRBV7-6 to TRBJ2-1; 13 bases are shared with TRBD2. CDR3 length: 16 residues. Germline trimming cut 1 base from V and 5 bases from J; bases unmatched to any gene: 2. Germline V gives CDR1 SGHVS, CDR2 FNYEAQ. CDR3: CASSLVGTSGNNEQFF. CDR3 in DNA: TGTGCCAGCAGCTTAGTTGGGACTAGCGGGAACAATGAGCAGTTCTTC.

DNA for the CDR3: TGTGCCAGCAGCCCCAACGGCAGGGCCCATCAGCCCCAGCATTTT. This gives the protein CASSPNGRAHQPQHF. This sequence joins TRBV7-2 and TRBJ1-5; possibly TRBD1 for D (5 bases). Germline CDR1 reads SGHTA; CDR2 reads FQGNSA. V lost 5 bases to trimming and J lost 5 bases, with 16 bases between them. This CDR3 spans 15 amino acids.

This rearrangement joins TRBV24-1 to TRBJ2-1; D is unclear. Per germline, CDR1 KGHDR and CDR2 SFDVKD. The ends were cut back, 5 bases at V and 5 bases at J, with 6 bases in the middle. The CDR3 extends over 12 amino acids. CDR3 in amino acids: CATSGGNNEQFF. The CDR3 nucleotides are TGTGCCACCAGTGGCGGTAACAATGAGCAGTTCTTC.

V and J are TRBV11-3 and TRBJ2-3; 12 positions agree with TRBD2. The CDR3 totals 16 residues. After removal of 5 bases from V and 2 bases from J, the junction contained 5 bases not matched to a gene. Germline V CDR1 and CDR2: SGHNT, YENEEA. CDR3 DNA: TGTGCCAGCAGCGTCGGACTAGCGGGAACCACAGATACGCAGTATTTT. This gives the protein CASSVGLAGTTDTQYF.

The chain joins TRBV19 to TRBJ1-3; tentative D call: TRBD1 (5 bases). Between the trimmed V and J ends, which lost 7 bases and 6 bases, there was a span of 22 bases. CDR1 and CDR2 from the germline V gene are LNHDA and SQIVND (reference sequence). The CDR3 is 16 amino acids. The CDR3 sequence is CASNPPEGRRENTIYF. The CDR3 DNA reads TGTGCCAGTAACCCTCCCGAGGGGCGGCGGGAAAACACCATATATTTT.

J is TRBJ1-5 and V is TRBV3-1 (or the pseudogene TRBV3-2); 7 nucleotides agree with TRBD1. The junction had 4 bases not matched to a gene; V was cut back by 2 bases and J by 6 bases. Germline V gene lookup returns CDR1 LGHDT and CDR2 YNNKEL (reference sequence). CDR3 length equals 14 residues. The CDR3 DNA follows: TGTGCCAGCAGCCAAACAGGGGTAATTCAGCCCCAGCATTTT. This translates into CASSQTGVIQPQHF.

V gene TRBV24-1 combines with J gene TRBJ2-1; D gene uncertain. Germline loops: CDR1 KGHDR, CDR2 SFDVKD. V lost 3 bases, J lost 0 bases, and 17 bases lay in between. This CDR3 is 18 amino acids long. DNA of the CDR3: TGTGCCACCAGTGATCCTATTAGTGGGCGTCTCTCCTACAATGAGCAGTTCTTC. It is translated as CATSDPISGRLSYNEQFF.

CDR3 residues: CASRDRDRTQHF. The CDR3, as DNA: TGTGCCAGCAGGGACAGGGATCGGACCCAGCATTTT. The V gene is TRBV27, the J gene TRBJ1-5, with 8 positions matching TRBD1. Germline trimming cut 6 bases from V and 11 bases from J; bases unmatched to any gene: 6. Germline V gene data show CDR1 as MNHEY and CDR2 as SMNVEV (reference sequence). The CDR3 is 12 amino acids.